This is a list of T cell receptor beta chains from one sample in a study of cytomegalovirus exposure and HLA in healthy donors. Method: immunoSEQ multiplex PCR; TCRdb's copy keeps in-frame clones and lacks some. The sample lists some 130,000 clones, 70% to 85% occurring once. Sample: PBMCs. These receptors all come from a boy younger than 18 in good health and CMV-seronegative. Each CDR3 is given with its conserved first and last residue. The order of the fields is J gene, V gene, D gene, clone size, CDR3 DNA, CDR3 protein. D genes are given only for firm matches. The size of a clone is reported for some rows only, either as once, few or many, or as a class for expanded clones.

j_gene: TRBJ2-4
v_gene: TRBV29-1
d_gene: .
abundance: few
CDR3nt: TGCAGCGTTGGACAGGCAACTCTAGCCAAAAACATTCAGTACTTC
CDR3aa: CSVGQATLAKNIQYF

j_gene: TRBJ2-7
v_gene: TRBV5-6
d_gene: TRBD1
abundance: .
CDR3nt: TGTGCCAGCAGCTTAAGGACAGGGACCTACGAGCAGTACTTC
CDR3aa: CASSLRTGTYEQYF

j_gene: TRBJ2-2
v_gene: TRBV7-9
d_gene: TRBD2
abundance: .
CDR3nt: TGTGCCAGCAGCGCCCGGGGGGGGGCCGGGGAGCTGTTTTTT
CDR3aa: CASSARGGAGELFF

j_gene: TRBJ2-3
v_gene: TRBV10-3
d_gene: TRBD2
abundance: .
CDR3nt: TGTGCCATCAGTGACGGGACTAGCGGACTGCACCCAGATACGCAGTATTTT
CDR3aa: CAISDGTSGLHPDTQYF

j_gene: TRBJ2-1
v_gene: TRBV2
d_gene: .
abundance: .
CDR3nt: TGTGCCAGCAGAGCCGTGATAGCGGCTTCCAATGAGCAGTTCTTC
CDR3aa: CASRAVIAASNEQFF

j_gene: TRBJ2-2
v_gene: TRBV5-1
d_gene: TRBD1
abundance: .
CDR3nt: TGCGCCAGCAGCTCGTCGACAGGGGGCACCGGGGAGCTGTTTTTT
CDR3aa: CASSSSTGGTGELFF

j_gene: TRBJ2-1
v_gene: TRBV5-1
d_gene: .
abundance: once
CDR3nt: TGCGCCAGCAGCGAGGGAACCGGTAGGAATGAGCAGTTCTTC
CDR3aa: CASSEGTGRNEQFF

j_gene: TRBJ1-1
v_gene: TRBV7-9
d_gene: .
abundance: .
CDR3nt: TGTGCCAGCAGCTCAAGAGGGGGGGGCACTGAAGCTTTCTTT
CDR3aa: CASSSRGGGTEAFF

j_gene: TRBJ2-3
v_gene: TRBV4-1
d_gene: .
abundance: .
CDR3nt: TGCGCCAGTAGGGGAGATACGCAGTATTTT
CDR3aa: CASRGDTQYF

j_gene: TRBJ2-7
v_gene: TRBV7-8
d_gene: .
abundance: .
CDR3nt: TGTGCCAGCAGCCAACGACAGACCTACGAGCAGTACTTC
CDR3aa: CASSQRQTYEQYF

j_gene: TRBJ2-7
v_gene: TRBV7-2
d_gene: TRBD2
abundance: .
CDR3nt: TGTGCCAGCAGCTCGGGACTAGCGGGAGTAGAGCAGTACTTC
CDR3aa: CASSSGLAGVEQYF

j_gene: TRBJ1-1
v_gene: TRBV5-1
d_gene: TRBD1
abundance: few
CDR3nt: TGCGCCAGCAGCTTGGAGAGGGGGCGAAACACTGAAGCTTTCTTT
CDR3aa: CASSLERGRNTEAFF

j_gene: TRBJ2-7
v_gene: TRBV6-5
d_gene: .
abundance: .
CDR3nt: TGTGCCAGCAGTTCACCAGCGAGCCCCTACGAGCAGTACTTC
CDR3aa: CASSSPASPYEQYF

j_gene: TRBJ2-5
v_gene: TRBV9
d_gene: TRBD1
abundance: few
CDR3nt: TGTGCCAGCAGCGTCCGACAGGGATACTCCCCAGAGACCCAGTACTTC
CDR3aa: CASSVRQGYSPETQYF

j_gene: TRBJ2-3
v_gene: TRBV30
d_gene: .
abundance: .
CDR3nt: TGTGCCTGGAGTAGGATATTGAGCGCAGATACGCAGTATTTT
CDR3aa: CAWSRILSADTQYF

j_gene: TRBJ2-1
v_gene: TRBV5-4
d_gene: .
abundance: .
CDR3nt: TGTGCCAGCAGCCTCCCCTACAATGAGCAGTTCTTC
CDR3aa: CASSLPYNEQFF

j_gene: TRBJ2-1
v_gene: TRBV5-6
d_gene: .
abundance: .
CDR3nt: TGTGCCAGCAGCTTATCAGCGGCCGTTTGGTTCTTC
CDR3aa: CASSLSAAVWFF

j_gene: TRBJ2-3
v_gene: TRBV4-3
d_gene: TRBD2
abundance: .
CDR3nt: TGCGCCAGCAGCCGGACACTAGCGGGAGCCCCAGATACGCAGTATTTT
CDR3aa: CASSRTLAGAPDTQYF

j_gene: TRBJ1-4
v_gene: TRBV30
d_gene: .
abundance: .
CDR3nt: TGTGCCTGGAGTCAAAAAGACAGTGGCGAAAAACTGTTTTTT
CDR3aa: CAWSQKDSGEKLFF

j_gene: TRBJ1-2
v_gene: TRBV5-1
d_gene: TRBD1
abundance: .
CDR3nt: TGCGCCAGCAGCTCTGGACAGGCGATCTATGGCTACACCTTC
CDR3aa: CASSSGQAIYGYTF

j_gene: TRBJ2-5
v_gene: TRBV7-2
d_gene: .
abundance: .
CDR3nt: TGTGCCAGCAGCTTAGTTTCCCCGGGGCAAGAGACCCAGTACTTC
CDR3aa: CASSLVSPGQETQYF

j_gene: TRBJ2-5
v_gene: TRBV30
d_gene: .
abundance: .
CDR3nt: TGTGCCTGGAGTGTACTATTGGACAGCGGGGCGATCCAAGAGACCCAGTACTTC
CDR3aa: CAWSVLLDSGAIQETQYF

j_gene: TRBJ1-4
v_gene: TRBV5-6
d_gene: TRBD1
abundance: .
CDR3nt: TGTGCCAGCAGCTGGTGGACAGGGCGAACTAATGAAAAACTGTTTTTT
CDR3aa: CASSWWTGRTNEKLFF

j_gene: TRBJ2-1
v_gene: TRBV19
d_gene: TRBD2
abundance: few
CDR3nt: TGTGCCAGTAGTATGACTAGCGGTCACTACAATGAGCAGTTCTTC
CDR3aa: CASSMTSGHYNEQFF

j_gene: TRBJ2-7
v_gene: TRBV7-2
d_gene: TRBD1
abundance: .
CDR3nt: TGTGCCAGCAGCCAGTCGGGGACAGGGTCCTACGAGCAGTACTTC
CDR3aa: CASSQSGTGSYEQYF

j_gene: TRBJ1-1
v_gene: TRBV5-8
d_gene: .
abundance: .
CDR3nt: TGTGCCAGCAGCTTCTCGTCGACTGAAGCTTTCTTT
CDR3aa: CASSFSSTEAFF

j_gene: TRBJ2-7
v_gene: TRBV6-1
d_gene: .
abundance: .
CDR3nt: TGTGCCACCGAGGCCGGGTCCAGCTCCTACGAGCAGTACTTC
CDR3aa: CATEAGSSSYEQYF

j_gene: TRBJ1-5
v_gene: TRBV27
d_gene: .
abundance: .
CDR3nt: TGTGCCAGCGGCACGGGTAATCAGCCCCAGCATTTT
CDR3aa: CASGTGNQPQHF

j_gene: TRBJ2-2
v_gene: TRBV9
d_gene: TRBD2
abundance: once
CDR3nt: TGTGCCAGCAGCGTGGGACTAGCGGGAGGGCCAGACACCGGGGAGCTGTTTTTT
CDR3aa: CASSVGLAGGPDTGELFF

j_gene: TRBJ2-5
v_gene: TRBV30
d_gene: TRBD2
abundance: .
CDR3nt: TGTGCCTGGAGTGTCGGGGAGCTAGCGGGGGTAGAGACCCAGTACTTC
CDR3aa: CAWSVGELAGVETQYF

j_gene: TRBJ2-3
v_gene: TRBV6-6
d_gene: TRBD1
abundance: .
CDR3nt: TGTGCCAGCAGGGAGACAGGGTCCACAGATACGCAGTATTTT
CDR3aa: CASRETGSTDTQYF

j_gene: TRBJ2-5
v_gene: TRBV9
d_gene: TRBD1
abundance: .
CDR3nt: TGTGCCAGCAGCGTAGCTACAGGGGATCTGCAGACCCAGTACTTC
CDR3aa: CASSVATGDLQTQYF

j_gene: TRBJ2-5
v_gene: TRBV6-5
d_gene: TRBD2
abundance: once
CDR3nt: TGTGCCAGCAGTTACTCGGTAGCGGGAGGATCAGAGACCCAGTACTTC
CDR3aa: CASSYSVAGGSETQYF

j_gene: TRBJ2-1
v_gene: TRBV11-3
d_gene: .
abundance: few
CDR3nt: TGTGCCAGCAGCGAGACTCCCTCCGGACTCTACAATGAGCAGTTCTTC
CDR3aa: CASSETPSGLYNEQFF

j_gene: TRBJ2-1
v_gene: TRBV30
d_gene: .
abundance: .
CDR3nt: TGTGCCTGGAGTGGGAGGGTTGATGAGCAGTTCTTC
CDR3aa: CAWSGRVDEQFF

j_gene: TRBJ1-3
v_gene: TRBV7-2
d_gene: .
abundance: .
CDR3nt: TGTGCCAGCAGCCCCCAAAGAGCCTCTGGAAACACCATATATTTT
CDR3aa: CASSPQRASGNTIYF